Listed below are T cell receptor beta chains from one sample, sequenced in a study of PD-L1 blockade in urothelial cancer. This table comes from immunoSEQ multiplex PCR, and its TCRdb copy is limited to in-frame clones, with some not included. The sample contains roughly 91,000 clones, roughly 84% of which appear only once. Sequenced here: PBMCs, sampled around atezolizumab (anti-PD-L1) treatment. The source is a man aged 55 to 70 with urothelial cancer. The CDR3 runs from the conserved cysteine through the conserved F or W. The order of the fields is J gene, V gene, CDR3 protein.

j_call: TRBJ2-7
v_call: TRBV5-3
cdr3_aa: CARSYRASYEQYF

j_call: TRBJ2-3
v_call: TRBV27
cdr3_aa: CASSLSRLAGTQYF

j_call: TRBJ2-3
v_call: TRBV5-1
cdr3_aa: CASSPPTLGTQYF

j_call: TRBJ1-4
v_call: TRBV5-1
cdr3_aa: CASSLLGGQGFIREKLFF

j_call: TRBJ1-2
v_call: TRBV30
cdr3_aa: CAWGVMLWEGYTF

j_call: TRBJ2-4
v_call: TRBV19
cdr3_aa: CASSDRKNIQYF

j_call: TRBJ2-2
v_call: TRBV9
cdr3_aa: CASSPGIRSTGELFF

j_call: TRBJ1-5
v_call: TRBV5-6
cdr3_aa: CASSWAGEQPQHF

j_call: TRBJ1-2
v_call: TRBV28
cdr3_aa: CASSSITVYYGYTF

j_call: TRBJ2-5
v_call: TRBV11-3
cdr3_aa: CASSLSFGGESETQYF

j_call: TRBJ1-2
v_call: TRBV11-3
cdr3_aa: CASSFALRGTVANYGYTF

j_call: TRBJ2-3
v_call: TRBV14
cdr3_aa: CASSQIGLAESSTQYF

j_call: TRBJ1-6
v_call: TRBV19
cdr3_aa: CASSIQGQPNSPLHF

j_call: TRBJ2-5
v_call: TRBV19
cdr3_aa: CASSGSGQETQYF

j_call: TRBJ2-5
v_call: TRBV6-6
cdr3_aa: CASSYPTGLGETQYF

j_call: TRBJ1-5
v_call: TRBV28
cdr3_aa: CASSRTGTGNRPQHF

j_call: TRBJ1-1
v_call: TRBV27
cdr3_aa: CASSFRDRRTEAFF

j_call: TRBJ2-3
v_call: TRBV14
cdr3_aa: CASSYTRGDTQYF

j_call: TRBJ1-3
v_call: TRBV9
cdr3_aa: CASSVVETGNTIYF

j_call: TRBJ2-3
v_call: TRBV4-3
cdr3_aa: CASSPGSTDTQYF

j_call: TRBJ1-5
v_call: TRBV27
cdr3_aa: CASSPLSPTGPISNQPQHF

j_call: TRBJ2-7
v_call: TRBV19
cdr3_aa: CASSIEEGAGPYEQYF

j_call: TRBJ2-1
v_call: TRBV9
cdr3_aa: CASSPGLAGGSYNEQFF

j_call: TRBJ1-5
v_call: TRBV19
cdr3_aa: CASTWDRGPRQPQHF

j_call: TRBJ1-1
v_call: TRBV28
cdr3_aa: CASGWTVGMYAEAFF

j_call: TRBJ1-2
v_call: TRBV18
cdr3_aa: CASSLNLPGTGESGYTF

j_call: TRBJ2-1
v_call: TRBV7-8
cdr3_aa: CASSLSSGGELF